One and the same sample provided the 30 T cell receptor beta chains below, sequenced in a study of blood T cell repertoires in COVID-19. Assay used: immunoSEQ multiplex PCR; TCRdb lists only in-frame clones, some missing. The sample records fewer than 150,000 clones, over 60% being singletons. Sequenced sample: peripheral blood. The receptors here all came from a man in his 70s with acute or convalescent COVID-19.

The chain couples TRBV19 to TRBJ2-3, with D tentatively TRBD1 (6 bases). The germline gives CDR1 LNHDA, CDR2 SQIVND (reference sequence). The CDR3 sequence is 14 residues long. The germline V and J ends were trimmed by 7 bases and 0 bases, with 11 bases remaining between them. The CDR3 coding sequence is TGTGCCAGTAAGCAGGGGTTCAGCACAGATACGCAGTATTTT. Translation gives CASKQGFSTDTQYF.

This clone appeared once. V usage is TRBV25-1 and J usage is TRBJ1-4; possibly TRBD1 for D (5 bases). The germline gives CDR1 MGHDK, CDR2 SYGVNS. The CDR3 covers 15 residues. V lost 7 bases to trimming and J lost 8 bases, with 20 bases between them. This CDR3 is CASTPSRGAGEKLFF. CDR3 nucleotides: TGTGCCAGCACCCCCAGTCGAGGGGCGGGGGAAAAACTGTTTTTT.

The rearrangement links TRBV28 to TRBJ1-2; D not certain. CDR1 MDHEN and CDR2 SYDVKM come from the germline V gene. This CDR3 contains 15 residues. Between the trimmed V and J ends, which lost 3 bases and 7 bases, there was a span of 18 bases. The CDR3 protein is CASSFWGETSSGYTF. For the CDR3, the DNA is TGTGCCAGCAGTTTCTGGGGAGAAACCAGTAGTGGCTACACCTTC.

CDR3 bases: TGTGCCAGCAGCCGAACTAACTACGAGCAGTACTTC. Translating it yields CASSRTNYEQYF. V and J are TRBV7-9 and TRBJ2-7, with D hard to call. V lost 5 bases and J 3 bases, leaving 8 bases between the germline ends. The CDR3 is made up of 12 amino acids. Germline V lookup: CDR1 SEHNR, CDR2 FQNEAQ (reference sequence).

V and J are TRBV12-5 and TRBJ2-4, with 9 bases fitting TRBD2. This CDR3 contains 17 residues. V trimming: 8 bases; J trimming: 0 bases; junction bases outside the gene matches: 11. The germline CDR1 and CDR2 sequences are LGHNT and FRNRAP. CDR3 in DNA: TGTGCTAGTTTATGGCGGGAGGGCCGGCGAGCCAAAAACATTCAGTACTTC. It encodes CASLWREGRRAKNIQYF.

The genes are TRBV10-3 and TRBJ1-4, with 9 bases lining up with TRBD1. The V gene's germline CDR1 is ENHRY and CDR2 SYGVKD. V was pared by 10 bases and J by 4 bases, with 10 bases of the junction left unmatched. CDR3 size: 15 residues. The CDR3 is CATRPGQGINEKLFF. As DNA, the CDR3 is TGTGCCACTCGTCCGGGACAGGGCATTAATGAAAAACTGTTTTTT.

The chain links TRBV5-5 to TRBJ1-2; 10 nucleotides agree with TRBD1. After removal of 5 bases from V and 7 bases from J, the junction contained 11 bases not matched to a gene. CDR1 and CDR2 (germline): SGHKS, YYEKEE (reference sequence). CDR3 length: 15 residues. The CDR3 nucleotides are TGTGCCAGCAGAGCGCTCGACAGGGGGCGAACTGGCTACACCTTC. It translates to CASRALDRGRTGYTF.

V usage is TRBV5-1 and J usage is TRBJ2-1, with D hard to call. Germline V CDR1 and CDR2: SGHRS, YFSETQ. V was pared by 2 bases and J by 4 bases, with 16 bases between. CDR3 length: 16 residues. CDR3: CASSFEQSIRYNEQFF. DNA for the CDR3: TGCGCCAGCAGCTTTGAACAGTCCATCCGGTACAATGAGCAGTTCTTC.

This clone was counted between two and nine times. The CDR3 spells CASSPRGPNTEAFF. CDR3 DNA sequence: TGCGCCAGCAGCCCCCGCGGTCCAAACACTGAAGCTTTCTTT. The chain links TRBV4-3 to TRBJ1-1; D not certain. Germline loops: CDR1 LGHNA, CDR2 YSLEER. This CDR3 is built from 14 residues. V lost 4 bases, J lost 2 bases, and 11 bases lay in between.

This clone was seen only once. The CDR3 here is CASSLAPGLLNTEAFF. The CDR3 DNA is TGTGCCAGCAGCTTAGCACCGGGACTCCTGAACACTGAAGCTTTCTTT. This chain connects TRBV7-2 to TRBJ1-1; TRBD1 might be the D (5 bases). This CDR3 contains 16 residues. In germline, CDR1 is SGHTA, CDR2 FQGNSA. Between the trimmed V and J ends, which lost 0 bases and 0 bases, there was a span of 11 bases.

This chain connects TRBV28 to TRBJ1-5; 10 bases line up with TRBD1. This CDR3 has 16 amino acids. CDR1 and CDR2 from the germline V gene are MDHEN and SYDVKM. Trimming removed 4 bases from V and 4 bases from J; junction bases left unmatched: 7. CDR3: CASSSYPGQGNQPQHF. The CDR3 DNA reads TGTGCCAGCAGTTCTTATCCGGGACAGGGGAATCAGCCCCAGCATTTT.

The V and J genes are TRBV20-1 and TRBJ2-1; 9 bases line up with TRBD1. The V segment lost 3 bases and the J segment 6 bases; nucleotides outside the gene matches: 3. Germline V lookup: CDR1 DFQATT, CDR2 SNEGSKA (reference sequence). CDR3 length equals 13 residues. CDR3 residues: CSASRDRANEQFF. The CDR3 region has the DNA TGCAGTGCTAGTCGGGACAGGGCCAATGAGCAGTTCTTC.

A remark on this clone: Other DNA sequences in the sample encode the same CDR3. The V call is TRBV7-2, the J call TRBJ1-5; D gene unclear. CDR1 and CDR2 (germline): SGHTA, FQGNSA. The germline V and J ends were trimmed by 1 base and 7 bases, with 11 bases remaining between them. The CDR3 sequence is 14 residues long. This chain's CDR3 is CASSLVGVDQPQHF. CDR3 nucleotides: TGTGCCAGCAGCTTAGTCGGGGTAGACCAGCCCCAGCATTTT.

The rearrangement joins TRBV5-1 to TRBJ2-1, with 10 positions matching TRBD2. Germline CDR1 and CDR2: SGHRS and YFSETQ. The ends lost 7 bases at V and 4 bases at J; junction bases unmatched: 11. The CDR3 loop spans 16 amino acids. The chain's CDR3 is CASSIPGLAIYNEQFF. CDR3 DNA: TGCGCCAGCTCCATCCCGGGACTAGCGATATACAATGAGCAGTTCTTC.

The rearrangement uses TRBV3-1 (or the pseudogene TRBV3-2) and TRBJ2-2; D remains ambiguous. Trimming took off 11 bases at V and 15 bases at J, with 22 bases between the two ends. The germline CDR1 and CDR2 sequences are LGHDT and YNNKEL (reference sequence). The CDR3 covers 12 residues. CDR3 protein: CADPPRRHWVFF. CDR3 nucleotide sequence: TGTGCCGACCCCCCCCGCAGACATTGGGTGTTTTTT.

This chain links TRBV28 with TRBJ1-1; 7 bases agree with TRBD1. After removal of 7 bases from V and 4 bases from J, the junction contained 6 bases not matched to a gene. The CDR3 runs 13 residues. Germline V lookup: CDR1 MDHEN, CDR2 SYDVKM. The CDR3 is CASNPGQSTEAFF. The DNA for the CDR3 is TGTGCCAGCAATCCGGGACAGAGCACTGAAGCTTTCTTT.

The chain carries TRBV5-1 and TRBJ2-5; 10 bases line up with TRBD2. This CDR3 has 16 residues. V lost 0 bases and J lost 5; bases outside the gene matches: 7. Germline loops: CDR1 SGHRS, CDR2 YFSETQ. CDR3 DNA: TGCGCCAGCAGCTTGGACCCCGGGACTAGCGCGGAGACCCAGTACTTC. Its translation: CASSLDPGTSAETQYF.

V usage is TRBV7-9 and J usage is TRBJ2-3; TRBD1 agrees at 9 bases. The V and J ends lost 5 bases and 2 bases, in that order; junction bases with no gene match: 8. The CDR3 has 16 amino acids. Germline V CDR1 and CDR2: SEHNR, FQNEAQ (reference sequence). CDR3 residues: CASSVSGTGFTDTQYF. The CDR3 DNA sequence: TGTGCCAGCAGCGTATCCGGGACAGGGTTCACAGATACGCAGTATTTT.

The chain combines TRBV6-5 with TRBJ2-7; D is possibly TRBD1 (6 bases). The V end lost 7 bases, the J end lost 2 bases, and 12 bases lay between the germline ends. The germline V gene has CDR1 MNHEY and CDR2 SVGAGI. The CDR3 spans 13 residues. The CDR3 protein is CASTDRRAYEQYF. The DNA for the CDR3 is TGTGCCAGCACCGACAGGCGGGCCTACGAGCAGTACTTC.

The chain couples TRBV3-1 (or the pseudogene TRBV3-2) to TRBJ1-1, with D perhaps TRBD1 (5 bases). The CDR3 consists of 16 residues. Germline loops: CDR1 LGHDT, CDR2 YNNKEL (reference sequence). V was trimmed by 3 bases and J by 4 bases, leaving 18 bases between them. CDR3 amino acids: CASSHSSGGVGTEAFF. CDR3 sequence (DNA): TGTGCCAGCAGCCATTCTTCAGGAGGGGTGGGCACTGAAGCTTTCTTT.

V usage is TRBV30 and J usage is TRBJ2-2; 10 bases are shared with TRBD2. The CDR3 has 16 residues. V was clipped by 5 bases and J by 4 bases; unmatched bases: 10. Germline values: CDR1 GTSNPN, CDR2 SVGIG (reference sequence). Here the CDR3 reads CAWGGASGSRTGELFF. The CDR3 bases are TGTGCCTGGGGGGGGGCTAGCGGGAGTCGCACCGGGGAGCTGTTTTTT.

The gene calls are TRBV2 and TRBJ2-3, with TRBD1 matching 12 bases. CDR1 is SNHLY, CDR2 FYNNEI, per germline. V was pared by 10 bases and J by 5 bases, with 7 bases of the junction left unmatched. The CDR3 has 14 residues. The CDR3 nucleotides read TGTGCCACCGCGGGACAGGGGGCTTTAGATACGCAGTATTTT. It translates to CATAGQGALDTQYF.

This chain joins TRBV28 and TRBJ2-2; 11 bases map to TRBD2. The J segment lost 7 bases and the V segment lost 8 bases, leaving 6 bases of the junction unmatched. There are 14 residues in the CDR3. CDR1 is MDHEN and CDR2 is SYDVKM in the germline V gene. This CDR3 reads CASGGTSGFGELFF. For the CDR3, the DNA is TGTGCCAGCGGGGGGACTAGCGGTTTCGGGGAGCTGTTTTTT.

The rearrangement links TRBV6-2 or TRBV6-3 to TRBJ2-3; 9 bases align to TRBD2. The germline CDR1 and CDR2 sequences are MNHEY and SVGEGT. CDR3 size: 15 residues. Trimming removed 0 bases from V and 8 bases from J; junction bases left unmatched: 6. The CDR3 DNA is TGTGCCAGCAGTTACTCGCCTAGCGGGAAGGGTACGCAGTATTTT. This sequence encodes CASSYSPSGKGTQYF.

The rearrangement links TRBV7-9 to TRBJ1-4; possibly TRBD1 for D (6 bases). Germline V gene data show CDR1 as SEHNR and CDR2 as FQNEAQ (reference sequence). This CDR3 spans 16 amino acids. V lost 5 bases to trimming and J lost 4 bases, with 17 bases between them. The CDR3 sequence: CASSDYRDTVNEKLFF. The CDR3 bases are TGTGCCAGCAGCGACTACCGGGACACGGTTAATGAAAAACTGTTTTTT.

This chain joins TRBV7-6 and TRBJ2-7; no definite D call. Germline CDR1 and CDR2: SGHVS and FNYEAQ. Trimming cost V 5 bases and J 3 bases, with 5 bases left between them. This CDR3 contains 11 residues. The CDR3 region has the DNA TGTGCCAGCAGCACGAGCTACGAGCAGTACTTC. Translation: CASSTSYEQYF.

This clone was seen only a few times. The chain employs TRBV24-1 and TRBJ2-7; possibly TRBD1 for D (5 bases). V lost 2 bases to trimming and J lost 7 bases, with 11 bases between them. Germline V CDR1 and CDR2: KGHDR, SFDVKD. CDR3 length: 13 residues. The CDR3 region has the DNA TGTGCCACCAGTGATTCTGCAGGGAAAGAGCAGTACTTC. This sequence encodes CATSDSAGKEQYF.

This chain connects TRBV6-4 to TRBJ1-2, with D possibly matching TRBD1 (5 bases). With 6 bases removed from V and 2 bases from J, the gap between germline ends came to 16 bases. This CDR3 contains 15 residues. From germline, CDR1 is MRHNA and CDR2 SNTAGT. CDR3 region: CASRGWQGSNYGYTF. In DNA, the CDR3 is TGTGCCAGCAGGGGGTGGCAGGGTTCAAACTATGGCTACACCTTC.

V is TRBV14 and J is TRBJ2-2; the match to TRBD1 covers 9 bases. V dropped 5 bases and J dropped 3; count of bases not matched to a gene: 13. The germline V gene encodes CDR1 SGHDN and CDR2 FVKESK. The CDR3 is 18 amino acids. The CDR3 region is CASSATYRGRRDTGELFF. CDR3 bases: TGTGCCAGCAGCGCTACTTACAGGGGGCGCAGGGACACCGGGGAGCTGTTTTTT. Filled out from reference TRBV14 and TRBJ2-2, the complete variable domain reads EAGVTQFPSHSVIEKGQTVTLRCDPISGHDNLYWYRRVMGKEIKFLLHFVKESKQDESGMPNNRFLAERTGGTYSTLKVQPAELEDSGVYFCASSATYRGRRDTGELFFGEGSRLTVL.

This clone was seen more than once but under ten times. V gene TRBV6-5 combines with J gene TRBJ2-3; D may be TRBD1 (6 bases). The V end was cut by 8 bases, the J end by 0 bases, with 12 bases between. Germline-derived CDR1 and CDR2 are MNHEY and SVGAGI. CDR3 length: 14 residues. The CDR3 DNA reads as TGTGCCAGCTCCCAACAGGGTAGCACAGATACGCAGTATTTT. As protein: CASSQQGSTDTQYF.